Listed here are 27 T cell receptor beta chains from one sample, sequenced in a study of blood T cells in healthy people across ages. Then a second PCR, running roughly 6 to 12 cycles, was carried out with a sample-barcoded 5' primer and a J-beta primer mix. TCRdb independently ran MiXCR on the 5' RACE reads; one entry per CDR3 protein. The sample holds 450,000 to 600,000 distinct CDR3 sequences, about 27% seen once. This sample also belongs to another study, concerning T cells of mothers and their children.

Material: blood. The receptor set was obtained from a boy between 2 and 10 years old in good health.

To note about this clonotype: The junction departs from the called germline gene at one end, perhaps through a read error. The rearrangement joins TRBV7-9 to TRBJ1-5, with TRBD1 matching 10 bases. The V gene's germline CDR1 is SEHNR and CDR2 FQNEAQ (reference sequence). The CDR3 consists of 16 residues. The CDR3 DNA reads TGTGCCTGCAGCGCTACGGGACAGGGGAGCAATCAGCCCCAGCATTTT. It translates to CACSATGQGSNQPQHF. Variable domain in full (rest from reference TRBV7-9 and TRBJ1-5): DTGVSQNPRHKITKRGQNVTFRCDPISEHNRLYWYRQTLGQGPEFLTYFQNEAQLEKSRLLSDRFSAERPKGSFSTLEIQRTEQGDSAMYLCACSATGQGSNQPQHFGDGTRLSIL.

This clonotype has more than one count but fewer than ten. V gene TRBV27 combines with J gene TRBJ2-5; weak D call: TRBD1 (6 bases). The DNA end favors TRBJ2-7, so the J call may be wrong. The V gene's germline CDR1 is MNHEY and CDR2 SMNVEV (reference sequence). The CDR3 has 14 residues. The CDR3 region has the DNA TGTGCCAGCAGTTTAAGACAGGTAGACTACGAGCAGTACTTC. The encoded protein is CASSLRQVDYEQYF.

This clonotype was recorded a few times. The rearrangement joins TRBV18 to TRBJ1-3; TRBD1 is a possible D gene (6 bases). V shed 2 bases and J shed 0 bases, with 8 bases lying between them. The CDR3 is 15 residues long. Germline V gene data show CDR1 as KGHSH and CDR2 as LQKENI. CDR3 sequence: CASSPGDNSGNTIYF. CDR3 nucleotide sequence: TGTGCCAGCTCACCAGGGGACAACTCTGGAAACACCATATATTTT.

The rearrangement joins TRBV12-3 or TRBV12-4 to TRBJ2-5; TRBD2 matches 12 bases. V dropped 6 bases and J dropped 10; count of bases not matched to a gene: 3. The length of the CDR3 is 12 residues. The CDR3 spells CASSPSGGDQYF. In DNA, the CDR3 is TGTGCCAGCAGCCCTAGCGGGGGGGACCAGTACTTC.

This clonotype was counted between two and nine times. The J gene is TRBJ2-1, the V gene TRBV6-2 or TRBV6-3; D remains ambiguous. Germline CDR1 and CDR2: MNHEY and SVGEGT. V gave up 0 bases and J gave up 10 bases, with 16 bases separating them. CDR3 length equals 15 residues. The CDR3 bases are TGTGCCAGCAGTTACTCGTCAAGCGTCCCAAGGGAGCAGTTCTTC. It specifies CASSYSSSVPREQFF.

This clonotype came up a few times. The chain joins TRBV20-1 to TRBJ2-5; TRBD2 might be the D (5 bases). The J call could be wrong; TRBJ2-1 is a better fit for the DNA end. The germline CDR1 and CDR2 sequences are DFQATT and SNEGSKA (reference sequence). This CDR3 comprises 12 residues. The CDR3 spells CSARLANNEQFF. DNA of the CDR3: TGCAGTGCTAGACTAGCCAACAATGAGCAGTTCTTC.

This clonotype was observed a handful of times. The chain carries TRBV5-1 and TRBJ1-2, with 7 bases identical to TRBD1. Trimming cost V 2 bases and J 6 bases; bases outside gene matches: 4. The germline gives CDR1 SGHRS, CDR2 YFSETQ. The CDR3 length is 13 residues. CDR3 amino acids: CASSLEGGHGYTF. CDR3 in DNA: TGCGCCAGCAGCTTAGAAGGGGGCCATGGCTACACCTTC. The variable domain in full, completed from reference TRBV5-1 and TRBJ1-2, reads KAGVTQTPRYLIKTRGQQVTLSCSPISGHRSVSWYQQTPGQGLQFLFEYFSETQRNKGNFPGRFSGRQFSNSRSEMNVSTLELGDSALYLCASSLEGGHGYTFGSGTRLTVV.

This clonotype was counted a few times. This sequence joins TRBV9 and TRBJ2-1; 7 nucleotides match TRBD2. Germline V gives CDR1 SGDLS, CDR2 YYNGEE. Losses at the gene ends were 0 bases for V and 9 bases for J; bases not matched to a gene: 9. The CDR3 has 15 residues. CDR3 amino acids: CASSVGMGERGEQFF. CDR3 nucleotides: TGTGCCAGCAGCGTAGGGATGGGGGAGCGGGGTGAGCAGTTCTTC.

In this sample, this clonotype turned up many times. CDR3 sequence: CASSLSHQETQYF. The CDR3 coding sequence is TGTGCCAGCAGCTTATCCCACCAAGAGACCCAGTACTTC. The chain uses TRBV7-9 and TRBJ2-5, with D uncertain. The CDR3 consists of 13 residues. Deletions cut 2 bases from V and 0 bases from J, with 4 bases between. Germline values: CDR1 SEHNR, CDR2 FQNEAQ (reference sequence).

The genes are TRBV7-2 and TRBJ2-7; no firm D call. Trimming took 4 bases from V and 2 from J, leaving 9 bases between them. The germline CDR1 and CDR2 sequences are SGHTA and FQGNSA. The CDR3 has 13 amino acids. The CDR3 sequence: CASSSQYPYEQYF. CDR3 coding DNA: TGTGCCAGCAGCTCCCAGTACCCCTACGAGCAGTACTTC.

The chain recombines TRBV10-3 with TRBJ1-6; 8 nucleotides align to TRBD1. The CDR3 length is 14 residues. Germline V gives CDR1 ENHRY, CDR2 SYGVKD. V shed 4 bases and J 10 bases; nucleotides not matched to a gene: 6. The CDR3 region is CAISVNTGGSPLHF. As DNA, the CDR3 is TGTGCCATCAGTGTTAATACAGGGGGATCACCCCTCCACTTT.

In its sample, this clonotype was seen a few times. V and J are TRBV3-1 and TRBJ1-2; 7 bases are shared with TRBD1. The V gene's germline CDR1 is LGHDT and CDR2 YNNKEL (reference sequence). After removal of 0 bases from V and 3 bases from J, the junction contained 7 bases not matched to a gene. The length of the CDR3 is 16 residues. The CDR3 sequence: CASSQDDRAGDYGYTF. The CDR3 coding sequence is TGTGCCAGCAGCCAAGATGACAGGGCGGGAGACTATGGCTACACCTTC.

This clonotype was seen a few times. The chain combines TRBV6-5 with TRBJ2-3; D ambiguous. V was cut by 0 bases and J by 6 bases, with 13 bases left in between. This CDR3 spans 15 amino acids. The germline CDR1 and CDR2 sequences are MNHEY and SVGAGI. In nucleotides, the CDR3 is TGTGCCAGCAGTTACTCGCCAACTCGACCGGATACGCAGTATTTT. Translated: CASSYSPTRPDTQYF.

In this sample, this clonotype turned up a few times. J is TRBJ2-7 and V is TRBV27; 7 positions agree with TRBD2. Looked up from germline, CDR1 is MNHEY and CDR2 is SMNVEV (reference sequence). The V gene end was trimmed by 3 bases and the J gene end by 2 bases; junction bases not matched to a gene: 7. This CDR3 spans 15 amino acids. CDR3: CASSLSAGVAYEQYF. In DNA, the CDR3 is TGTGCCAGCAGTTTGTCGGCGGGGGTCGCCTACGAGCAGTACTTC.

The rearrangement uses TRBV18 and TRBJ2-7, with D tentatively TRBD1 or TRBD2 (6 bases each). Looked up from germline, CDR1 is KGHSH and CDR2 is LQKENI. The CDR3 has 16 amino acids. V was shortened by 0 bases and J by 2 bases, with 14 bases between the two germline ends. The CDR3 bases are TGTGCCAGCTCACCACCGGGGGCGACTAGAACCTACGAGCAGTACTTC. This encodes CASSPPGATRTYEQYF.

The rearrangement uses TRBV10-3 and TRBJ2-5; TRBD2 agrees at 12 bases. This CDR3 contains 14 residues. V was clipped by 6 bases and J by 4 bases; unmatched bases: 3. The germline V gene encodes CDR1 ENHRY and CDR2 SYGVKD. The CDR3 DNA sequence: TGTGCCATCAGCGAGACTAGCGGGAGAGAGACCCAGTACTTC. This gives the protein CAISETSGRETQYF.

This chain connects TRBV20-1 to TRBJ2-5; D remains ambiguous. Germline loops: CDR1 DFQATT, CDR2 SNEGSKA (reference sequence). The CDR3 is 13 amino acids. The CDR3 DNA is TGCAGCGCTCCTTCGGCCTCTAGGGAGACCCAGTACTTC. Protein: CSAPSASRETQYF.

J is TRBJ2-7 and V is TRBV9, with TRBD2 identical over 11 bases. Germline assignment: CDR1 SGDLS and CDR2 YYNGEE. The CDR3 covers 17 residues. V was clipped by 3 bases and J by 3 bases; unmatched bases: 11. The CDR3 sequence is CASSAAPLTSGVYEQYF. The CDR3 DNA sequence: TGTGCCAGCAGCGCCGCCCCCCTGACTAGCGGGGTCTACGAGCAGTACTTC. The full variable domain, its missing parts supplied by reference TRBV9 and TRBJ2-7, is DSGVTQTPKHLITATGQRVTLRCSPRSGDLSVYWYQQSLDQGLQFLIQYYNGEERAKGNILERFSAQQFPDLHSELNLSSLELGDSALYFCASSAAPLTSGVYEQYFGPGTRLTVT.

This chain links TRBV28 with TRBJ2-3, with a weak D call TRBD1 (8 bases). The CDR3 is 17 amino acids. Between the trimmed V and J ends, which lost 5 bases and 3 bases, there was a span of 21 bases. CDR1 and CDR2 from the germline V gene are MDHEN and SYDVKM. CDR3 coding DNA: TGTGCCAGCAGTACATGGACAGGGAGGGGCTCTACAGATACGCAGTATTTT. Translated: CASSTWTGRGSTDTQYF. The whole variable domain, remainder taken from reference TRBV28 and TRBJ2-3, is DVKVTQSSRYLVKRTGEKVFLECVQDMDHENMFWYRQDPGLGLRLIYFSYDVKMKEKGDIPEGYSVSREKKERFSLILESASTNQTSMYLCASSTWTGRGSTDTQYFGPGTRLTVL.

The chain employs TRBV30 and TRBJ2-4, with 7 positions matching TRBD1. After removal of 8 bases from V and 3 bases from J, the junction contained 7 bases not matched to a gene. The V gene's germline CDR1 is GTSNPN and CDR2 SVGIG (reference sequence). The CDR3 length is 13 residues. CDR3 sequence reads: CAGSQGNKNIQYF. In DNA form, the CDR3 reads TGTGCCGGGTCACAGGGGAACAAAAACATTCAGTACTTC.

This clonotype has more than one count but fewer than ten. J is TRBJ2-5 and V is TRBV20-1; D may be TRBD1 or TRBD2 (7 bases each). V was shortened by 0 bases and J by 4 bases, with 21 bases between the two germline ends. The CDR3 contains 17 residues. CDR1 and CDR2 (germline): DFQATT, SNEGSKA (reference sequence). The CDR3 here is CSARDFSTGRGLETQYF. CDR3 DNA sequence: TGCAGTGCTAGAGATTTCTCGACAGGGAGGGGACTAGAGACCCAGTACTTC.

The genes are TRBV21-1 and TRBJ2-4. TRBV21-1 represents a pseudogene. There are 17 residues in the CDR3. Written as DNA, the CDR3 is TGTGCCAGCAGCAAATTGGCGACATCGAGGCCCAAAAACATTCAGTACTTC. This gives the protein CASSKLATSRPKNIQYF.

This clonotype was observed a single time. This chain joins TRBV6-1 and TRBJ2-5; D is unresolved. The CDR3 sequence is 15 residues long. Germline CDR1 reads MNHNS; CDR2 reads SASEGT. The V and J ends lost 6 bases and 2 bases respectively, with 16 bases between them. The CDR3 DNA is TGTGCCAGCAGCCCGGCCGGTAGGGAACAAGAGACCCAGTACTTC. Translating it yields CASSPAGREQETQYF.

Only a few counts were recorded for this clonotype. The CDR3 sequence: CASSFDLLAGASEVDEQYF. The DNA of the CDR3 is TGTGCCAGCAGCTTCGACCTTCTAGCGGGGGCTTCGGAGGTGGACGAGCAGTACTTC. This chain links TRBV6-1 with TRBJ2-5; 10 bases map to TRBD2. The J call may not be correct, given that the DNA end is closer to TRBJ2-7. CDR1 MNHNS and CDR2 SASEGT come from the germline V gene. The CDR3 consists of 19 residues.

V is TRBV7-2 and J is TRBJ2-1, with 11 positions matching TRBD2. The CDR3 is 21 amino acids. The V gene's germline CDR1 is SGHTA and CDR2 FQGNSA. J lost 6 bases, V lost 5 bases, and 24 bases had no gene match. CDR3 sequence reads: CASSLRHRGSLAGGGGNEQFF. In nucleotides, the CDR3 is TGTGCCAGCAGCCTACGCCATCGAGGGTCTCTAGCGGGGGGCGGGGGCAATGAGCAGTTCTTC.

The rearrangement uses TRBV6-5 and TRBJ2-5, with 14 bases that match TRBD2. V gave up 0 bases and J gave up 3 bases; unmatched junction bases: 6. The CDR3 covers 18 residues. Germline-derived CDR1 and CDR2 are MNHEY and SVGAGI. CDR3 bases: TGTGCCAGCAGTTACTCCTATGGGACTAGCGGGGGTGAAGAGACCCAGTACTTC. This sequence encodes CASSYSYGTSGGEETQYF.

This clonotype has just a few counts. The rearrangement joins TRBV20-1 to TRBJ2-5, with 8 nucleotides matching TRBD2. J lost 1 base, V lost 3 bases, and 4 bases had no gene match. The length of the CDR3 is 14 residues. Per germline, CDR1 DFQATT and CDR2 SNEGSKA (reference sequence). The CDR3 loop is CSARATSGQETQYF. CDR3 DNA sequence: TGCAGTGCTAGGGCCACTAGCGGCCAAGAGACCCAGTACTTC.